This passage covers 14 T cell receptor beta chains from one sample sequenced in a study of blood T cells in healthy people across ages. With a J-beta primer mix and a sample-barcoded 5' primer, a second PCR ran about 7 to 12 cycles. TCRdb re-analysed the 5' RACE reads in MiXCR, keeping a single row per CDR3 protein. The sample comprises hundreds of thousands of distinct CDR3 sequences, over 25% of which are singletons, and under 4.5% rests with the top ten. This sample was also put to use in a study of T cells of mothers and their children.

The sequenced sample was blood. The receptors were sampled from a boy aged 2 to 10 in good health.

The genes are TRBV29-1 and TRBJ1-4, with D unclear. CDR1 and CDR2 from the germline V gene are SQVTM and ANQGSEA. The CDR3 loop spans 15 amino acids. V dropped 1 base and J dropped 6 bases, with 15 bases sitting between them. CDR3 in DNA: TGCAGCGTTGAAGTCGGTTCCGGGTTCGATGAAAAACTGTTTTTT. This gives the protein CSVEVGSGFDEKLFF.

This chain uses TRBV4-1 with TRBJ2-5; D ambiguous. Gene TRBJ2-7 matches the end of the DNA better, so the J call may be wrong. The CDR3 has 13 amino acids. CDR1 and CDR2 from the germline V gene are MGHRA and YSYEKL. The CDR3 DNA follows: TGCGCCAGCAGCCACCCTAGGTCCTACGAGCAGTACTTC. Protein: CASSHPRSYEQYF.

The V call is TRBV2, the J call TRBJ2-1, with a possible D match to TRBD2 (6 bases). The CDR3 is 13 amino acids. Germline values: CDR1 SNHLY, CDR2 FYNNEI. Trimming took 4 bases from V and 10 from J, leaving 14 bases between them. CDR3 amino acids: CASSAPGTSEQFF. For the CDR3, the DNA is TGTGCCAGCAGTGCTCCCGGGACTTCAGAGCAGTTCTTC.

This clonotype was detected a few times. The rearrangement joins TRBV30 to TRBJ2-5, with 9 positions matching TRBD1. The J call may be faulty, since TRBJ2-7 better matches the DNA end. Germline V lookup: CDR1 GTSNPN, CDR2 SVGIG (reference sequence). This CDR3 has 14 amino acids. Here the CDR3 DNA reads TGTGCCTGGGATTCCGGGACAGGGATGCACGAGCAGTACTTC. This sequence encodes CAWDSGTGMHEQYF.

The V call is TRBV10-3, the J call TRBJ1-5, with no clear D. The CDR3 has 13 amino acids. Germline V CDR1 and CDR2: ENHRY, SYGVKD. Trimming removed 1 base from V and 9 bases from J, with 10 bases in between. CDR3 sequence: CAISELRTLPQHF. DNA of the CDR3: TGTGCCATCAGTGAGTTGCGGACTTTGCCCCAGCATTTT.

The chain joins TRBV20-1 to TRBJ2-1, with D perhaps matching TRBD1 (5 bases). The V gene lost 2 bases and the J gene lost 6 bases, with 17 bases spanning the gap. Germline V CDR1 and CDR2: DFQATT, SNEGSKA (reference sequence). There are 15 residues in the CDR3. The CDR3: CSARRPTAQGNEQFF. The CDR3 coding sequence is TGCAGTGCTAGACGGCCAACGGCCCAGGGCAATGAGCAGTTCTTC.

This clonotype was recorded many times. The genes are TRBV11-2 and TRBJ2-7, with D uncertain. Deletions cut 2 bases from V and 1 base from J, with 3 bases between. Germline assignment: CDR1 SGHAT and CDR2 FQNNGV. CDR3 length equals 12 residues. The CDR3 loop reads CASSLISYEQYF. The CDR3, as DNA: TGTGCCAGCAGCTTAATATCCTACGAGCAGTACTTC. Together with reference TRBV11-2 and TRBJ2-7, the CDR3 gives the full variable domain: EAGVAQSPRYKIIEKRQSVAFWCNPISGHATLYWYQQILGQGPKLLIQFQNNGVVDDSQLPKDRFSAERLKGVDSTLKIQPAKLEDSAVYLCASSLISYEQYFGPGTRLTVT.

This clonotype was observed a few times. The genes are TRBV7-9 and TRBJ2-5, with TRBD2 matching 7 bases. The end of the DNA fits TRBJ2-7 better, so the J call may be wrong. The germline gives CDR1 SEHNR, CDR2 FQNEAQ (reference sequence). This CDR3 spans 15 amino acids. The CDR3 sequence: CASSLDGGSGYEQYF. The CDR3 bases are TGTGCCAGCAGCTTAGACGGCGGGAGTGGCTACGAGCAGTACTTC.

The chain joins TRBV12-3 or TRBV12-4 to TRBJ2-7, with a weak D call TRBD1 (7 bases). The CDR3 covers 14 residues. The V gene lost 3 bases and the J gene lost 9 bases, with 18 bases spanning the gap. Here the CDR3 reads CASSFIGPQGGQYF. Written as DNA, the CDR3 is TGTGCCAGCAGTTTTATCGGTCCCCAGGGGGGGCAGTACTTC.

In its sample, this clonotype was seen a few times. The V and J genes are TRBV15 and TRBJ1-1; D remains ambiguous. V shed 5 bases and J shed 3 bases, with 16 bases lying between them. This CDR3 is built from 15 residues. Germline CDR1 and CDR2: LNHNV and YYDKDF (reference sequence). The CDR3 loop reads CATSVFSGRHTEAFF. CDR3 nucleotides: TGTGCCACCAGCGTCTTCAGCGGCAGACACACTGAAGCTTTCTTT. The whole variable domain, filled in from reference TRBV15 and TRBJ1-1, reads DAMVIQNPRYQVTQFGKPVTLSCSQTLNHNVMYWYQQKSSQAPKLLFHYYDKDFNNEADTPDNFQSRRPNTSFCFLDIRSPGLGDTAMYLCATSVFSGRHTEAFFGQGTRLTVV.

This clonotype has more than one count but fewer than ten. The chain combines TRBV7-9 with TRBJ2-1, with D unclear. Germline CDR1 and CDR2: SEHNR and FQNEAQ (reference sequence). The CDR3 sequence is 14 residues long. Trimming stripped 1 base from V and 2 bases from J, with 6 bases between. CDR3 residues: CASSLGPPYNEQFF. The CDR3 bases are TGTGCCAGCAGCTTAGGCCCGCCCTACAATGAGCAGTTCTTC.

In this sample, this clonotype turned up once. The chain recombines TRBV7-8 with TRBJ1-5, with a possible D match to TRBD1 (6 bases). Trimming removed 1 base from V and 2 bases from J, with 9 bases in between. CDR1 SGHVS and CDR2 FQNEAQ come from the germline V gene. The CDR3 covers 15 residues. CDR3 DNA: TGTGCCAGCAGCTTAGAGGGGGTTGGCAATCAGCCCCAGCATTTT. It translates to CASSLEGVGNQPQHF.

The chain recombines TRBV2 with TRBJ2-4; no reliable D call. The CDR3 totals 14 residues. Germline-derived CDR1 and CDR2 are SNHLY and FYNNEI. V gave up 6 bases and J gave up 0 bases, with 9 bases separating them. The CDR3 here is CASSGYLAKNIQYF. Here the CDR3 DNA reads TGTGCCAGCAGCGGATACTTAGCCAAAAACATTCAGTACTTC.

This clonotype was counted only a few times. The chain employs TRBV7-8 and TRBJ2-7, with D possibly TRBD1 on 6 matching bases. Germline loops: CDR1 SGHVS, CDR2 FQNEAQ. The CDR3 has 15 amino acids. Trimming took 0 bases from V and 5 from J, leaving 14 bases between them. DNA of the CDR3: TGTGCCAGCAGCTTAGCGCCACAGGGTAAAAACGAGCAGTACTTC. Amino acid sequence: CASSLAPQGKNEQYF.